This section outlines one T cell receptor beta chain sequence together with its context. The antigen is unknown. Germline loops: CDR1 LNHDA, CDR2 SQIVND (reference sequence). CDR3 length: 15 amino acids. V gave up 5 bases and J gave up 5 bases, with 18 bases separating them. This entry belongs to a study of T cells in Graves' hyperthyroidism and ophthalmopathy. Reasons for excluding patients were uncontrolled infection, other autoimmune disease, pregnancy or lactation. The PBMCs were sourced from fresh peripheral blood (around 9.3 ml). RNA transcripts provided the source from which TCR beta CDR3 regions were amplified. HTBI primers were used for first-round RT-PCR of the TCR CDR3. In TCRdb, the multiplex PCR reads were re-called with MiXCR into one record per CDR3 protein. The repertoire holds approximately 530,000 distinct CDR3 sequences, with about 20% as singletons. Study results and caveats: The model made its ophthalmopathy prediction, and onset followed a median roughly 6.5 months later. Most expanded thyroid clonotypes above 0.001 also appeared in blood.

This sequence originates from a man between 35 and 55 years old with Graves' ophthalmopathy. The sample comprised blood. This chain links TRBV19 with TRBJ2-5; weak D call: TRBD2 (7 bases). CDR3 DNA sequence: TGTGCCAGTAGTCCGGCCGGGGGGCTGTGGGAGACCCAGTACTTC. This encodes CASSPAGGLWETQYF.